This T cell receptor beta chain was identified during a study of shared clonotypes between healthy human individuals. About the study: CD4 naive and memory got three plates each, CD8 naive two, CD8 memory one.

This clone was seen a handful of times. Germline CDR1 is MDHEN and CDR2 is SYDVKM. The CDR3 loop spans 15 amino acids. Trimming pared 6 bases from V and 0 bases from J, leaving 14 bases between. The repertoire was sequenced with immunoSEQ multiplex PCR; TCRdb's copy has only in-frame clones and lacks some. Here the sample spans around 1,900,000 clones, 90% to 95% being singletons. Positive CCR7 selection of CD45RO-negative cells yielded the naive CD8 cells, and terminally differentiated effector memory CD45RA+ cells were excluded. The sequenced sample consisted of naive CD8+ T cells from PBMCs. The J gene is TRBJ1-1, the V gene TRBV28, with unresolved D. This receptor was taken from a young man in good health. Some clones in this sample may be carry-over from other donors' samples. CDR3: CASRRVRALNTEAFF. CDR3 nucleotides: TGTGCCAGCAGGCGGGTTCGGGCCCTGAACACTGAAGCTTTCTTT. The entire variable domain, with the rest obtained from reference TRBV28 and TRBJ1-1, is as follows: DVKVTQSSRYLVKRTGEKVFLECVQDMDHENMFWYRQDPGLGLRLIYFSYDVKMKEKGDIPEGYSVSREKKERFSLILESASTNQTSMYLCASRRVRALNTEAFFGQGTRLTVV.